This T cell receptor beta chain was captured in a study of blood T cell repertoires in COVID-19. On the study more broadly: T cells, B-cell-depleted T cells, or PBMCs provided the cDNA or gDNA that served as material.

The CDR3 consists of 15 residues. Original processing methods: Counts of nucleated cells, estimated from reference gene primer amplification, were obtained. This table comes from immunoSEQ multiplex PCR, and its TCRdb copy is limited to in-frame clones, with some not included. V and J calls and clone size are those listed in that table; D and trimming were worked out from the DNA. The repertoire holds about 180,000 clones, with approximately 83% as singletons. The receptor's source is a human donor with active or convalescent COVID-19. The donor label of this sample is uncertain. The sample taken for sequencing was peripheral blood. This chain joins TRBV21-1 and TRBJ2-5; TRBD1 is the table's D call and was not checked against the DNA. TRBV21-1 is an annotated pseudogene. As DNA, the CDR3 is TGTGCCAGCAGGAAAGCGGGGGACAGCCAAGAGACCCAGTACTTC. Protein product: CASRKAGDSQETQYF.